This TCR beta chain came from a study of identical twins (dated by TCRdb to about 2016). About the study as a whole: TCR alpha and beta repertoires from monozygotic twins, unrelated adults of various ages and cord blood were deep-sequenced to test whether fetal clonotypes persist. To rule out contamination, the twin experiments were replicated at different times with different library preparation protocols.

The study at large found these results: Zero-insertion analyses could be partly confounded by invariant T cells such as MAIT and iNKT, though diverse VJ usage argued against such confounding for most clonotypes. Fewer insertions were carried by abundant cord blood beta clonotypes; a weaker similar trend was observed in young adult naive repertoires, while no such trend was observed in memory repertoires. Because the same donors could not be followed over many years, conclusions were based on cross-sectional statistical analysis. In beta out-of-frame sequences, excess twin sharing was weaker, because having fewer shared sequences lowered the signal-to-noise ratio. Recombination models systematically underestimated out-of-frame TCR alpha sharing in monozygotic twins but agreed with sharing between unrelated individuals. Compared with coincidental sharing between unrelated individuals, out-of-frame TCR alpha sequences shared between twins had an excess of sequences with low generation probability.

Every donor in the study was a healthy Caucasian. Library construction relied on 5' RACE. TCRdb names Illumina HiSeq 2000 as the instrument used. Template switching added a universal primer binding site, and the final cDNA carried a unique molecular identifier that allowed TCR cDNA molecules to be counted accurately. Specific primers in the conserved constant-segment region were used to synthesize first-strand cDNA for the TCR alpha and beta chains. Each cDNA library was double barcoded, with a SMART-Mk sample barcode plus Illumina barcodes, to control for contamination. Two successive PCR steps introduced TruSeq adapter sequences along with Illumina sample barcodes. The TCR alpha and beta cDNA libraries were sequenced on the Illumina HiSeq platform using custom primers. The published analysis was carried out like this. Raw reads were processed with MiGEC to extract unique molecular identifiers, and MiXCR was used to determine CDR3 positions. Recombination models were inferred per individual with the repgenHMM and IGoR tools using an EM algorithm. Shared clonotype analysis was performed with the tcR package in R, normalizing sharing by the product of cloneset sizes. To study raw recombination free of thymic and clonal selection effects, out-of-frame nonproductive sequences were analyzed. The public reads were reprocessed in TCRdb via fastp at Q25 and MiXCR, keeping in-frame beta chains. Duplicate CDR3 protein sequences are folded into a single record with the most common DNA and genes. The V and J calls and clone size come from TCRdb's table, not from the authors' own analysis. Here the sample has 1.5 million to 2 million distinct CDR3 sequences; about 32% occur a single time. The top ten hold over 0.25% of the sample.

This clonotype was counted only a few times. What antigen it recognizes has not been identified. No base quality information exists; no much larger clone differs at one position. The sequenced sample was cord blood. The TCR originated in a newborn girl in good health.

CDR3 region: CASSGVGTYEQYF. The sequence in DNA is TGCGCCAGCTCCGGGGTAGGGACCTACGAGCAGTACTTC. The rearranged chain carries TRBV5-1 and TRBJ2-7; TRBD2 might be the D gene, on 5 matching bases. CDR1 SGHRS and CDR2 YFSETQ were looked up in the germline V gene. Including the terminal cysteine and phenylalanine, the CDR3 comprises 13 residues. This entry keeps only the CDR3 DNA: 39 bases, framed from base 1. Trimming removed 7 bases from V and 2 bases from J, leaving 13 bases between the germline ends.